This TCR beta chain was recorded in a study of blood T cell repertoires in COVID-19. Study as a whole: Specimens from acute and convalescent COVID-19 originated in the United States, Italy and Spain. From T cells, B-cell-depleted T cells, or PBMCs came the material, which was cDNA or gDNA.

After removal of 0 bases from V and 0 bases from J, the junction contained 0 bases not matched to a gene. The CDR3 sequence is 16 residues long. CDR1 and CDR2 (germline): WNHNN, SYGVQD (reference sequence). Original analysis: Scientists estimated how many nucleated cells there were by amplifying reference gene primers. Sequencing used immunoSEQ multiplex PCR; TCRdb keeps in-frame clones, though not all of them. V and J calls plus clone size are reproduced from that table; the DNA served to infer D and trimming. The sample lists around 230,000 clones, 87% occurring once. Across roughly 25 US areas, participants ranged in age from roughly 18 to 95 years.

The sequence came from a man between 18 and 29 years old with acute COVID-19. The chain combines TRBV10-1 with TRBJ2-3, with 10 bases aligning to TRBD2. Sequencing input: PBMCs or T cells enriched from blood (not recorded which). Here the CDR3 DNA reads TGCGCCAGCAGTGAGTCTAGCGGGAGGAGCACAGATACGCAGTATTTT. The encoded protein is CASSESSGRSTDTQYF.